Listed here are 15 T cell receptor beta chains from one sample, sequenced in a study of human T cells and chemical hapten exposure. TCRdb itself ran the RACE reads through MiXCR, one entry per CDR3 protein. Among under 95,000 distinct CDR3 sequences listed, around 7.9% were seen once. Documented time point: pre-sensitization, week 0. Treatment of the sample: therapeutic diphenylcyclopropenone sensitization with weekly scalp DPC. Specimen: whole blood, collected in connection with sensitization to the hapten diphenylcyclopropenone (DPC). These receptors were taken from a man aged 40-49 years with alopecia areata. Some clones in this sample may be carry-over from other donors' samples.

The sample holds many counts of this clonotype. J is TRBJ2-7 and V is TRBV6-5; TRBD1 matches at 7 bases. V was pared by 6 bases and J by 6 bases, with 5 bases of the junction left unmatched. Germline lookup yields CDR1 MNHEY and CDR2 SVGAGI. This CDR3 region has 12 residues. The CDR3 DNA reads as TGTGCCAGCAGGAACCGGGACAGCGAGCAGTACGTC. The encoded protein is CASRNRDSEQYV.

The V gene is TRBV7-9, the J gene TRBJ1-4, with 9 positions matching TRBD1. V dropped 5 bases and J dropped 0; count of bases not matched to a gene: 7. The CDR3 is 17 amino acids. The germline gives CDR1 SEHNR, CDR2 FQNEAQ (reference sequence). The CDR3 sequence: CASSRWTGAATNEKLFF. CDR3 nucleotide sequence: TGTGCCAGCAGCCGATGGACAGGGGCTGCAACTAATGAAAAACTGTTTTTT.

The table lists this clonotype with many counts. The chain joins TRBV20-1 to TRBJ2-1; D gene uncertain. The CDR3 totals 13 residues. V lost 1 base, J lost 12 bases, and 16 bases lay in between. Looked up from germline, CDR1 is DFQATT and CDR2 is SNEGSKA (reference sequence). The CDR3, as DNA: TGCAGTGCTAGAGGCCCAGCCGCCGTACTGCAGTTCTTC. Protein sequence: CSARGPAAVLQFF.

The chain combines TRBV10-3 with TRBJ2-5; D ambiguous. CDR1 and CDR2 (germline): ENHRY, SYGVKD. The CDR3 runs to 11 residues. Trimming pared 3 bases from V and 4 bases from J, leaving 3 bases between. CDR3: CAISDGETQYF. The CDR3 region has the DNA TGTGCCATCAGTGACGGAGAGACCCAGTACTTC.

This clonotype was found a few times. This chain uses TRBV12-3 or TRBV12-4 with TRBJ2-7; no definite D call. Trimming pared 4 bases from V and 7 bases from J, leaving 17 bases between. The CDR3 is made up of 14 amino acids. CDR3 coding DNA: TGTGCCAGCAGTTCCACACCATCTACGACGGAGCAGTACTTC. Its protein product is CASSSTPSTTEQYF.

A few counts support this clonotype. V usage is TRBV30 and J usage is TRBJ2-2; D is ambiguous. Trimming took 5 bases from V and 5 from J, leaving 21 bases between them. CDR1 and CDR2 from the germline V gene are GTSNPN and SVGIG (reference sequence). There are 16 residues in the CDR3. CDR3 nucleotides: TGTGCCTGGGCCCGAACCAGGCCATGGGAAACCGGGGAGCTGTTTTTT. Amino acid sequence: CAWARTRPWETGELFF. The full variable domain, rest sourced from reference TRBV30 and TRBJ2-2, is SQTIHQWPATLVQPVGSPLSLECTVEGTSNPNLYWYRQAAGRGLQLLFYSVGIGQISSEVPQNLSASRPQDRQFILSSKKLLLSDSGFYLCAWARTRPWETGELFFGEGSRLTVL.

The CDR3 sequence: CSVRGLLDSGANVLTF. The CDR3 DNA reads as TGCAGCGTTCGAGGTCTCCTGGACTCTGGGGCCAACGTCCTGACTTTC. The chain has TRBV29-1 and TRBJ2-6; D is unclear. The CDR3 extends over 16 amino acids. CDR1 is SQVTM and CDR2 is ANQGSEA in the germline V gene. With 5 bases removed from V and 0 bases from J, the gap between germline ends came to 14 bases.

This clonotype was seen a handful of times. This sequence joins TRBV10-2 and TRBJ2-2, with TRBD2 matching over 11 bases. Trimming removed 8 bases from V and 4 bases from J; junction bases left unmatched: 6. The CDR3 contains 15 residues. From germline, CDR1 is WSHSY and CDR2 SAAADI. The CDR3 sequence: CASRGLAGFTGELFF. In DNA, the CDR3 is TGCGCCAGCCGCGGACTAGCGGGTTTCACCGGGGAGCTGTTTTTT.

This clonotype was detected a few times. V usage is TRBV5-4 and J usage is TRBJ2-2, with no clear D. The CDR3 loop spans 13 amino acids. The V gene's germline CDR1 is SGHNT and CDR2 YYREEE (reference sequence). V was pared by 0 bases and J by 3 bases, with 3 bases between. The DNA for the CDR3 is TGTGCCAGCAGCTTGGAATACACCGGGGAGCTGTTTTTT. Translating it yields CASSLEYTGELFF.

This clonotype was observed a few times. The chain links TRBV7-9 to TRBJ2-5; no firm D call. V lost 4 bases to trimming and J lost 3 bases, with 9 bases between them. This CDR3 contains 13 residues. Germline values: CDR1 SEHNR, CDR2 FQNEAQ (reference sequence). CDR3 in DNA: TGTGCCAGCAGCTCCGCTGGAGAAGAGACCCAGTACTTC. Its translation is CASSSAGEETQYF.

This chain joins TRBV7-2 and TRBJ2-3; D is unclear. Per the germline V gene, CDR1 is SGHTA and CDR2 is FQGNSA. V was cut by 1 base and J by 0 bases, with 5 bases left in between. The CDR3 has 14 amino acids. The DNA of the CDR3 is TGTGCCAGCAGCTTAGAGCCTAGCACAGATACGCAGTATTTT. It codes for CASSLEPSTDTQYF.

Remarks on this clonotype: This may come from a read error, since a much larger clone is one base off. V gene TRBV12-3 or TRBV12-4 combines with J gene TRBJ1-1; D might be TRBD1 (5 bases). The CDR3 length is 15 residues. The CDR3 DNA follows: TGTGACAGCAGTCGCGCCCCAGGGCACAACACTGAAGCTTTCTTT. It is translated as CDSSRAPGHNTEAFF.

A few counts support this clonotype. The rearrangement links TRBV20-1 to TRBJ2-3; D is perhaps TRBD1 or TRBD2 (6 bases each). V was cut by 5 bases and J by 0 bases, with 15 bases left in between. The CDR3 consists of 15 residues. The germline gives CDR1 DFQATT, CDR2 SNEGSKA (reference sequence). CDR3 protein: CSARLAGHSTDTQYF. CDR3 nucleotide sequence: TGCAGTGCTCGACTTGCGGGACATAGCACAGATACGCAGTATTTT.

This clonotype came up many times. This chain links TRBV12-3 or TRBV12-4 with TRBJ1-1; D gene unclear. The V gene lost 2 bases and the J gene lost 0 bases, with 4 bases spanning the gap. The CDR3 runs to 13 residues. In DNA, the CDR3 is TGTGCCAGCAGTTTACAGATGAACACTGAAGCTTTCTTT. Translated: CASSLQMNTEAFF.

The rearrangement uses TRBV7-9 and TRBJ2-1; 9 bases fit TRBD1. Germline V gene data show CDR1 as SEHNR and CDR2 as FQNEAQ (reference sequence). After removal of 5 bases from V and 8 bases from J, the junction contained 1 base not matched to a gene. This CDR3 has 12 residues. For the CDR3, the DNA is TGTGCCAGCAGCCGGACAGGGGATGAGCAGTTCTTC. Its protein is CASSRTGDEQFF.